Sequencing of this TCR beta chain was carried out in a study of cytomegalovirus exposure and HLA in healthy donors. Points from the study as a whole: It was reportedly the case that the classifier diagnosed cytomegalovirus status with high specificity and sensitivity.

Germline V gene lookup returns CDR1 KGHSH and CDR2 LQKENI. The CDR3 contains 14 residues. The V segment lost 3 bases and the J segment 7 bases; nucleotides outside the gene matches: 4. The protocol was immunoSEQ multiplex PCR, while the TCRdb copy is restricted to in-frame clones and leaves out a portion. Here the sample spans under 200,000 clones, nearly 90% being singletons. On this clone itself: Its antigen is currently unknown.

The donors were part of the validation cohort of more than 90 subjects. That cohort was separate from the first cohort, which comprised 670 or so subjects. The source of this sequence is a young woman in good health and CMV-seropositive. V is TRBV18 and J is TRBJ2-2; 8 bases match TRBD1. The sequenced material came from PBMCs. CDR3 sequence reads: CASSPQGADGELFF. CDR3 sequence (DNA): TGTGCCAGCTCACCTCAGGGGGCGGACGGGGAGCTGTTTTTT.